This T cell receptor beta chain originates from a study of cytomegalovirus exposure and HLA in healthy donors. J lost 1 base, V lost 4 bases, and 4 bases had no gene match. Germline loops: CDR1 SGHDT, CDR2 YYEEEE. The CDR3 is made up of 14 amino acids. Concerning this clone itself: This may be a read error, as it is one base from a much larger clone.

The repertoire was sequenced with immunoSEQ multiplex PCR; TCRdb's copy has only in-frame clones and lacks some. The sample shows about 200,000 clones, roughly three quarters of them seen only once. The sample comprised PBMCs. V is TRBV5-6 and J is TRBJ2-5; TRBD1 agrees at 7 bases. The receptor was isolated from a woman in her 30s in good health and CMV-seronegative. As DNA, the CDR3 is TGTGCCAGCAGCGGACGACAGGGCCAAGAGACCCAGTACTTC. This gives the protein CASSGRQGQETQYF.